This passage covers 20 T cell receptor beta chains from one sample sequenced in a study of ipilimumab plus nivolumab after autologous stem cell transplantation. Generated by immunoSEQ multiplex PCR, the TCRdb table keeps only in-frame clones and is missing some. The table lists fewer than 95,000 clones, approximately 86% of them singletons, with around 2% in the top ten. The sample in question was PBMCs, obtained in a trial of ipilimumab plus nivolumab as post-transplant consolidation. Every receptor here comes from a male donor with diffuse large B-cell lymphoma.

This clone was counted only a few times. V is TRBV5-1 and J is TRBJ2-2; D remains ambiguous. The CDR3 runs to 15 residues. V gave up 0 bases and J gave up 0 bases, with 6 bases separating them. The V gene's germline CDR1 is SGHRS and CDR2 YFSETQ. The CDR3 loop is CASSLGGANTGELFF. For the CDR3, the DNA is TGCGCCAGCAGCTTGGGGGGTGCGAACACCGGGGAGCTGTTTTTT.

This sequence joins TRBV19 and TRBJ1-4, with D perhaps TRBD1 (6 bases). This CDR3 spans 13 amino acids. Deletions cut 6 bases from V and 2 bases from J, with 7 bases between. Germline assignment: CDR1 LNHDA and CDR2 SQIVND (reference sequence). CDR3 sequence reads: CASSRGTNEKLFF. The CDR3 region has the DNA TGTGCCAGTAGCAGGGGTACTAATGAAAAACTGTTTTTT.

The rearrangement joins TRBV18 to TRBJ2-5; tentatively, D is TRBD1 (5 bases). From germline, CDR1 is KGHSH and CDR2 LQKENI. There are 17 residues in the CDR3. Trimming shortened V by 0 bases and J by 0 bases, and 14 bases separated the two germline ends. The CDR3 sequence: CASSPPGLGAYQETQYF. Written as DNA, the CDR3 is TGTGCCAGCTCACCACCGGGGTTAGGGGCGTACCAAGAGACCCAGTACTTC.

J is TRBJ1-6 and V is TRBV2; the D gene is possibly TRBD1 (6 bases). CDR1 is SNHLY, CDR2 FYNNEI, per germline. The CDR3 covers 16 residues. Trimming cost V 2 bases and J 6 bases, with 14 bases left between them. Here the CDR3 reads CASSERGTRSNSPLHF. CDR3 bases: TGTGCCAGCAGTGAAAGGGGGACGCGTTCTAATTCACCCCTCCACTTT.

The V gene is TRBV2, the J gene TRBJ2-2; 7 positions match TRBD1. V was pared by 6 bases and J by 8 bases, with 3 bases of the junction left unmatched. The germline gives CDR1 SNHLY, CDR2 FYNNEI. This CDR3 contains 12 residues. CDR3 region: CASRTGFGELFF. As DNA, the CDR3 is TGTGCCAGCAGGACAGGGTTTGGGGAGCTGTTTTTT.

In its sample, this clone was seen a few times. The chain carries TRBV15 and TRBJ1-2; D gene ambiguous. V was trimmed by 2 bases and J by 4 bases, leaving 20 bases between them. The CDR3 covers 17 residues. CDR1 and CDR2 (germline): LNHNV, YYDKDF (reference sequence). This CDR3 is CATSRSRRVSTLYGYTF. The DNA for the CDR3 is TGTGCCACCAGCAGATCGCGCCGGGTCTCTACCCTCTATGGCTACACCTTC.

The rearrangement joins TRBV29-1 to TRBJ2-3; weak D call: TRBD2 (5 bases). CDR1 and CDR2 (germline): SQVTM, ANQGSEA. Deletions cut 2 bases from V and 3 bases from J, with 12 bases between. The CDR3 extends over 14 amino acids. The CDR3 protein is CSVEWLARTDTQYF. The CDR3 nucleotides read TGCAGCGTTGAATGGTTAGCGAGGACAGATACGCAGTATTTT.

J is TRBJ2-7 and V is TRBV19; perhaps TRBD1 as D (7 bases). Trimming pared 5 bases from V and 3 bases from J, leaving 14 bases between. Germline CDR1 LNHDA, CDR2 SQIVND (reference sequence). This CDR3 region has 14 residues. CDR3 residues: CASSPGGGNYEQYF. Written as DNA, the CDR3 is TGTGCCAGTAGTCCCGGAGGGGGCAACTACGAGCAGTACTTC.

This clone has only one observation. This CDR3 reads CASSPGGPRAYNEQFF. CDR3 nucleotides: TGTGCCAGCAGCCCGGGGGGGCCCAGGGCCTACAATGAGCAGTTCTTC. This chain uses TRBV7-3 with TRBJ2-1; TRBD2 aligns across 8 bases. The V gene end was trimmed by 5 bases and the J gene end by 2 bases; junction bases not matched to a gene: 8. This CDR3 comprises 16 residues. The germline gives CDR1 SGHTA, CDR2 FQGTGA.

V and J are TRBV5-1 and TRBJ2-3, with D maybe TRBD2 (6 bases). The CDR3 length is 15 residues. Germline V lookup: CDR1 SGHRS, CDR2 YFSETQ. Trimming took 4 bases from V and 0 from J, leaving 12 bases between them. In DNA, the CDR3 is TGCGCCAGCAGCCCAACTAGCTCTAGCACAGATACGCAGTATTTT. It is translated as CASSPTSSSTDTQYF.

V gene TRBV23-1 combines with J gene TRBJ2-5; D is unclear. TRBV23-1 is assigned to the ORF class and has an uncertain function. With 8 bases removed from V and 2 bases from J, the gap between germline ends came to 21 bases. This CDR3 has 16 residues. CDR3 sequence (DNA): TGCGCCAGCCCCTTATGGGCCCCTGCGCCACAAGAGACCCAGTACTTC. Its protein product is CASPLWAPAPQETQYF.

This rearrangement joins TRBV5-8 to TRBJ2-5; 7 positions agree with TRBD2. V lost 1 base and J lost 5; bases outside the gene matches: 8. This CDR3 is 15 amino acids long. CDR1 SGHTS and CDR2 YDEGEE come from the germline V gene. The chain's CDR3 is CASSLRSLAYETQYF. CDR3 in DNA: TGTGCCAGCAGCTTGAGGTCACTAGCGTACGAGACCCAGTACTTC.

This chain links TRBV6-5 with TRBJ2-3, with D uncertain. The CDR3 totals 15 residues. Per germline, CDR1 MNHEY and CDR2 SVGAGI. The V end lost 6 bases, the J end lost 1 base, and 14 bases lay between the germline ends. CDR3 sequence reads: CASRSSLGGTDTQYF. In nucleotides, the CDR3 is TGTGCCAGCAGGAGCAGCCTTGGGGGCACAGATACGCAGTATTTT.

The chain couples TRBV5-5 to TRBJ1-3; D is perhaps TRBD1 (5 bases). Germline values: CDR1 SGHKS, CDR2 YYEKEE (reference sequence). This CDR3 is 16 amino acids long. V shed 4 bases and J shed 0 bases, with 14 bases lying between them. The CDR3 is CASSLWSGSSGNTIYF. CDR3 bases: TGTGCCAGCAGCCTTTGGTCAGGGAGCTCTGGAAACACCATATATTTT.

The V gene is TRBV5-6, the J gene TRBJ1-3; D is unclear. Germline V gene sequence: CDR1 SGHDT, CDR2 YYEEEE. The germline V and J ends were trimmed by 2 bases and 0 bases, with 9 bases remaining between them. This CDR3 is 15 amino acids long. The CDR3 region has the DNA TGTGCCAGCAGCTTTCAGACCTTCTCTGGAAACACCATATATTTT. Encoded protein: CASSFQTFSGNTIYF.

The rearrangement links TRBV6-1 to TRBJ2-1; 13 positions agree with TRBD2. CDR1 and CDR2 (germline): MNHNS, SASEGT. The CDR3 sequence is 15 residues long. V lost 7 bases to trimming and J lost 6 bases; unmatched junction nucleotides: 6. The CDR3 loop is CASTLTSGGFNEQFF. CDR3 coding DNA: TGTGCCAGCACGCTGACTAGCGGGGGGTTCAATGAGCAGTTCTTC.

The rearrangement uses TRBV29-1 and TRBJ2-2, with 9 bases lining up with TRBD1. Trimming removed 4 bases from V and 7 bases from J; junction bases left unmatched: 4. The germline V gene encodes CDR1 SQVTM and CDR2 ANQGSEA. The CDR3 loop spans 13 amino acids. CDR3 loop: CSVATGGIGELFF. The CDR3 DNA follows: TGCAGCGTTGCCACAGGGGGCATCGGGGAGCTGTTTTTT.

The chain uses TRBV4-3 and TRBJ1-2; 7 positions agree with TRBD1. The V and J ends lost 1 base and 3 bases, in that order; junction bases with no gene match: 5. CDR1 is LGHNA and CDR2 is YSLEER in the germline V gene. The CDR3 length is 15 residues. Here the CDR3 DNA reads TGCGCCAGCAGCCAAGGACAGGGAGGGTACTATGGCTACACCTTC. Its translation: CASSQGQGGYYGYTF.

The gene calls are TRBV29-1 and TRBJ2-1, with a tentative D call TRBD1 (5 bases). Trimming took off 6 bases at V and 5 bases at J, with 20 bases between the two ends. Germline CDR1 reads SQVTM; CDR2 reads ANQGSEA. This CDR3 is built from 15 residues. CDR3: CSVPIGGARNNEQFF. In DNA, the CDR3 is TGCAGCGTCCCCATTGGTGGGGCCAGAAACAATGAGCAGTTCTTC.

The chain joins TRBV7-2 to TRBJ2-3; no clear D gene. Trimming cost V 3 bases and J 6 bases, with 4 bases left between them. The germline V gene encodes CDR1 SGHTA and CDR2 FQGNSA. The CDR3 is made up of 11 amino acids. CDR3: CASSFMDTQYF. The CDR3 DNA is TGTGCCAGCAGCTTCATGGATACGCAGTATTTT.